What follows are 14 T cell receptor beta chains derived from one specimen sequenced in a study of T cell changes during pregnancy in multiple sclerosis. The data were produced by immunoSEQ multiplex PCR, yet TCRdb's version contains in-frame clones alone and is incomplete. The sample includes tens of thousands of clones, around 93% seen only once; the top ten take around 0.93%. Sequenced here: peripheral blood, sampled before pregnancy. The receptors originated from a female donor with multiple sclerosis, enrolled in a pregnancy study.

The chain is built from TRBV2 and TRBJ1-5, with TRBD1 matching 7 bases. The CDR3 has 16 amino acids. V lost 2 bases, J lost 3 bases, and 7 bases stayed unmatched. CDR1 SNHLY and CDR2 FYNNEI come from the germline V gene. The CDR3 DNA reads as TGTGCCAGCAGTGAACGCCGGGACAGAAACAATCAGCCCCAGCATTTT. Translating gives CASSERRDRNNQPQHF.

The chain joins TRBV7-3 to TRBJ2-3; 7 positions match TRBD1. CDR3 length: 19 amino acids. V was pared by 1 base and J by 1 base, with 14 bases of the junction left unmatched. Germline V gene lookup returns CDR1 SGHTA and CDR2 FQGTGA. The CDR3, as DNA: TGTGCCAGCAGCTTAAGGCCTTTCGACAGGGCACTTGGCACAGATACGCAGTATTTT. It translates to CASSLRPFDRALGTDTQYF.

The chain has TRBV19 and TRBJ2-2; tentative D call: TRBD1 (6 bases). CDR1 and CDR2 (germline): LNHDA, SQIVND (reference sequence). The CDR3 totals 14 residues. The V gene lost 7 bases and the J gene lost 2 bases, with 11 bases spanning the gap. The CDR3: CASTKGQNTGELFF. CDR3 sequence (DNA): TGTGCCAGTACTAAGGGACAAAACACCGGGGAGCTGTTTTTT.

The CDR3 here is CASSEDRGDEQYF. The CDR3 nucleotides read TGTGCCAGTAGTGAGGACAGGGGGGACGAGCAGTACTTC. The rearrangement uses TRBV19 and TRBJ2-7, with TRBD1 matching 10 bases. V shed 5 bases and J 5 bases; nucleotides not matched to a gene: 3. Germline V gene sequence: CDR1 LNHDA, CDR2 SQIVND (reference sequence). CDR3 length: 13 residues.

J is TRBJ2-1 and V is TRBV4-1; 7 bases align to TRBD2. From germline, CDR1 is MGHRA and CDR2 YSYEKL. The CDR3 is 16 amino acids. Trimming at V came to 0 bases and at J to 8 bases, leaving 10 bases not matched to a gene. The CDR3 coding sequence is TGCGCCAGCAGCCAAGAAGGTCTAGCGGCAACCGATGAGCAGTTCTTC. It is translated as CASSQEGLAATDEQFF.

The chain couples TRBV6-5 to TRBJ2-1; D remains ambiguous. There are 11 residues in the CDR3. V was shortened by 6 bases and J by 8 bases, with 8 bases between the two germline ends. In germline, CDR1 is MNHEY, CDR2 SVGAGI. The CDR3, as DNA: TGTGCCAGCAGACTGTTCGATGAGCAGTTCTTC. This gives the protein CASRLFDEQFF.

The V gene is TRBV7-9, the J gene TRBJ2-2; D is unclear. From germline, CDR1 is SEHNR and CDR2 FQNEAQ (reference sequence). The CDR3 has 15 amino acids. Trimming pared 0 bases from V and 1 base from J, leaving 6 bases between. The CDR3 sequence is CASSLARLNTGELFF. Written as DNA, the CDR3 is TGTGCCAGCAGCTTAGCGAGATTGAACACCGGGGAGCTGTTTTTT.

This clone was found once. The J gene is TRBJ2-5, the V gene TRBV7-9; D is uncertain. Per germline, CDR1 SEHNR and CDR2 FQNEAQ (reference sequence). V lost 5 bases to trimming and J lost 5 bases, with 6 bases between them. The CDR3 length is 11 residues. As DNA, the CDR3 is TGTGCCAGCAGCCCTTCGGAGACCCAGTACTTC. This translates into CASSPSETQYF.

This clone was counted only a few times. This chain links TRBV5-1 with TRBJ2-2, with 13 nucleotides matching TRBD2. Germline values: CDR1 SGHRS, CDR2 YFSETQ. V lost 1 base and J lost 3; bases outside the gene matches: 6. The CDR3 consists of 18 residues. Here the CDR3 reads CASSLFTSGRADTGELFF. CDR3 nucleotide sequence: TGCGCCAGCAGCTTGTTTACTAGCGGGAGGGCGGACACCGGGGAGCTGTTTTTT.

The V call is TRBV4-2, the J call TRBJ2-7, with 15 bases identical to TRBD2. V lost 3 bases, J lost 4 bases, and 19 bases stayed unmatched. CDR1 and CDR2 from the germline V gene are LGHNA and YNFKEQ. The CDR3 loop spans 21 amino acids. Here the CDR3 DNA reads TGTGCCAGCAGCCAGGACCCACCTGGAAAGGGACTAGCGGGGGGCCTATACGAGCAGTACTTC. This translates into CASSQDPPGKGLAGGLYEQYF.

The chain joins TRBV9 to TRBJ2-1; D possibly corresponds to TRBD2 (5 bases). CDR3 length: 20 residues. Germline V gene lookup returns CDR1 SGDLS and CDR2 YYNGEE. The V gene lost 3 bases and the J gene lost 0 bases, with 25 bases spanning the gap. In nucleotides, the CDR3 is TGTGCCAGCAGCGAGGTGGGAGACTCGACGGCCCAACTCTCCTACAATGAGCAGTTCTTC. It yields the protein CASSEVGDSTAQLSYNEQFF. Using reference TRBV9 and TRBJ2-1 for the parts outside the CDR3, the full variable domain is DSGVTQTPKHLITATGQRVTLRCSPRSGDLSVYWYQQSLDQGLQFLIQYYNGEERAKGNILERFSAQQFPDLHSELNLSSLELGDSALYFCASSEVGDSTAQLSYNEQFFGPGTRLTVL.

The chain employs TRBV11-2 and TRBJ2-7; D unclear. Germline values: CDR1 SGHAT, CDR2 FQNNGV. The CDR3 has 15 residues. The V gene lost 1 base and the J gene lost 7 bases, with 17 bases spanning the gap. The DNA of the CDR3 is TGTGCCAGCAGCTTAGGTTTCAACAGACCCTTAGAGCAGTACTTC. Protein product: CASSLGFNRPLEQYF.

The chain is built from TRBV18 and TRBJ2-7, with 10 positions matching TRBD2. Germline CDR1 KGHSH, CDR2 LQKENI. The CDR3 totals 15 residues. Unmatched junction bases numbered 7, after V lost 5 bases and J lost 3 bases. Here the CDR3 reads CASSAGLAAYYEQYF. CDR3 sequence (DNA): TGTGCCAGCTCAGCCGGACTAGCGGCCTACTACGAGCAGTACTTC.

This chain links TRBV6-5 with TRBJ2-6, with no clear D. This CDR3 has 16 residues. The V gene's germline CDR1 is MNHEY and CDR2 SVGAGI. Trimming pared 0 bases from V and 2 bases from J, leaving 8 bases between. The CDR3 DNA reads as TGTGCCAGCAGTTACTCTTCGGGTACTGGGGCCAACGTCCTGACTTTC. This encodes CASSYSSGTGANVLTF.